These 27 T cell receptor beta chains were sequenced from one sample in a study of T cell repertoires in cytomegalovirus infection. MiXCR was run by TCRdb on the reads, yielding one entry per CDR3 protein. Found here are hundreds of thousands of distinct CDR3 sequences, over 9% of them singletons; the top ten hold 10%. Sample: PBMCs. The receptors originated from a human donor in good health (CMV status not recorded). Some clones in this sample may be carry-over from other donors' samples.

This clonotype appeared a few times. The V gene is TRBV5-1, the J gene TRBJ1-4; D gene ambiguous. The germline V and J ends were trimmed by 6 bases and 4 bases, with 10 bases remaining between them. CDR3 length equals 13 residues. Germline V gene data show CDR1 as SGHRS and CDR2 as YFSETQ. DNA of the CDR3: TGCGCCAGCAACTCAGGCGGTAATGAAAAACTGTTTTTT. Amino acid sequence: CASNSGGNEKLFF.

This clonotype was recorded at least ten times. This sequence joins TRBV6-1 and TRBJ2-7; 12 nucleotides align to TRBD1. Germline CDR1 is MNHNS and CDR2 is SASEGT. With V trimmed by 7 bases and J by 1 base, 11 bases remained unmatched. This CDR3 spans 17 amino acids. The CDR3 bases are TGTGCCAGCAAGACCGGGACAGGGGGCCTACTGTCCTACGAGCAGTACTTC. Protein sequence: CASKTGTGGLLSYEQYF.

This clonotype was counted a few times. The rearrangement links TRBV2 to TRBJ1-2; a weak D match, TRBD1 (5 bases). From germline, CDR1 is SNHLY and CDR2 FYNNEI. Trimming removed 4 bases from V and 7 bases from J, with 16 bases in between. The CDR3 runs to 14 residues. The CDR3 region has the DNA TGTGCCAGCAGTGGGGACGTATCTTCGGGTGGCTACACCTTC. As protein: CASSGDVSSGGYTF. The full variable domain, its missing parts supplied by reference TRBV2 and TRBJ1-2, is EPEVTQTPSHQVTQMGQEVILRCVPISNHLYFYWYRQILGQKVEFLVSFYNNEISEKSEIFDDQFSVERPDGSNFTLKIRSTKLEDSAMYFCASSGDVSSGGYTFGSGTRLTVV.

The chain is built from TRBV20-1 and TRBJ1-5, with no clear D. CDR3 size: 14 residues. The germline V gene encodes CDR1 DFQATT and CDR2 SNEGSKA (reference sequence). Trimming pared 0 bases from V and 7 bases from J, leaving 13 bases between. CDR3 residues: CSARDLRTNQPQHF. CDR3 coding DNA: TGCAGTGCTAGAGATCTAAGAACGAACCAGCCCCAGCATTTT.

In its sample, this clonotype was seen a few times. J is TRBJ1-5 and V is TRBV19, with D hard to call. CDR1 LNHDA and CDR2 SQIVND come from the germline V gene (reference sequence). The CDR3 covers 15 residues. V dropped 1 base and J dropped 4 bases, with 11 bases sitting between them. CDR3 loop: CASSIVGQANQPQHF. The CDR3 DNA reads TGTGCCAGTAGTATAGTTGGGCAGGCTAATCAGCCCCAGCATTTT.

Many counts were recorded for this clonotype. The rearrangement uses TRBV6-1 and TRBJ2-7; 11 bases are a match to TRBD2. Trimming at V came to 4 bases and at J to 2 bases, leaving 4 bases not matched to a gene. The CDR3 totals 15 residues. The germline gives CDR1 MNHNS, CDR2 SASEGT. The CDR3 region is CASSAGTSGTYEQYF. The CDR3 DNA reads TGTGCCAGCAGTGCCGGGACTAGCGGCACCTACGAGCAGTACTTC.

This clonotype was counted only a few times. The rearrangement uses TRBV19 and TRBJ1-6; the match to TRBD1 covers 11 bases. Germline lookup yields CDR1 LNHDA and CDR2 SQIVND (reference sequence). Losses at the gene ends were 5 bases for V and 9 bases for J; bases not matched to a gene: 6. The CDR3 covers 15 residues. Here the CDR3 DNA reads TGTGCCAGTAGTTCCCCGGGGACAGGGGGTTCACCCCTCCACTTT. Translation gives CASSSPGTGGSPLHF.

This clonotype was seen at least ten times. V gene TRBV6-1 combines with J gene TRBJ1-6; 8 nucleotides line up with TRBD1. CDR1 and CDR2 (germline): MNHNS, SASEGT. CDR3 length: 14 residues. Germline trimming cut 4 bases from V and 6 bases from J; bases unmatched to any gene: 2. This CDR3 is CASSAGGGNSPLHF. The CDR3 DNA is TGTGCCAGCAGTGCAGGGGGCGGTAATTCACCCCTCCACTTT.

This clonotype has ten or more counts. V and J are TRBV7-2 and TRBJ1-1; the D gene is possibly TRBD1 (6 bases). Germline V CDR1 and CDR2: SGHTA, FQGNSA. The V and J ends lost 3 bases and 4 bases respectively, with 15 bases between them. The CDR3 is 15 residues long. The CDR3 bases are TGTGCCAGCAGCTTCAGTGGGGGCGCGAGCACTGAAGCTTTCTTT. Protein product: CASSFSGGASTEAFF. The full variable domain, with the rest looked up from reference TRBV7-2 and TRBJ1-1, is GAGVSQSPSNKVTEKGKDVELRCDPISGHTALYWYRQSLGQGLEFLIYFQGNSAPDKSGLPSDRFSAERTGGSVSTLTIQRTQQEDSAVYLCASSFSGGASTEAFFGQGTRLTVV.

CDR3 sequence: CATSPLAVTSTDTQYF. For the CDR3, the DNA is TGTGCCACCAGCCCTCTGGCGGTTACTAGCACAGATACGCAGTATTTT. The chain has TRBV15 and TRBJ2-3; D unresolved. Trimming stripped 5 bases from V and 0 bases from J, with 15 bases between. Germline CDR1 reads LNHNV; CDR2 reads YYDKDF (reference sequence). The CDR3 is made up of 16 amino acids.

This clonotype was picked up a small number of times. The V and J genes are TRBV5-5 and TRBJ1-1; TRBD1 agrees at 9 bases. The V and J ends lost 1 base and 0 bases, in that order; junction bases with no gene match: 7. This CDR3 is built from 17 residues. CDR1 is SGHKS, CDR2 YYEKEE, per germline (reference sequence). The CDR3 loop is CASSLPGTGILNTEAFF. The CDR3 DNA is TGTGCCAGCAGCTTGCCAGGGACAGGGATTTTGAACACTGAAGCTTTCTTT. Based on the CDR3 plus reference TRBV5-5 and TRBJ1-1, the full variable domain is DAGVTQSPTHLIKTRGQQVTLRCSPISGHKSVSWYQQVLGQGPQFIFQYYEKEERGRGNFPDRFSARQFPNYSSELNVNALLLGDSALYLCASSLPGTGILNTEAFFGQGTRLTVV.

This clonotype was observed many times. The J gene is TRBJ2-1, the V gene TRBV12-3 or TRBV12-4; 9 bases align to TRBD1. This CDR3 is built from 17 residues. Trimming at V came to 3 bases and at J to 3 bases, leaving 9 bases not matched to a gene. The chain's CDR3 is CASSLTLGQGFYNEQFF. The CDR3 DNA sequence: TGTGCCAGCAGTTTGACCCTTGGACAGGGGTTCTACAATGAGCAGTTCTTC.

This clonotype was seen ten or more times. The chain has TRBV12-3 or TRBV12-4 and TRBJ2-3, with D tentatively TRBD1 (5 bases). V lost 5 bases and J 0 bases, leaving 12 bases between the germline ends. This CDR3 has 15 amino acids. The DNA of the CDR3 is TGTGCCAGCAGTCAGGGCTGGTCTAGCACAGATACGCAGTATTTT. It translates to CASSQGWSSTDTQYF.

In the case of this clonotype: Mismatch with germline at one junction end may stem from a read error. The chain is built from TRBV9 and TRBJ1-2; D perhaps matches TRBD1 (6 bases). This CDR3 is 11 amino acids long. CDR1 is SGDLS and CDR2 is YYNGEE in the germline V gene. CDR3 sequence (DNA): TGTGCCAGCAGCGAACAGGGCGCCCTCAACTTC. It yields the protein CASSEQGALNF.

This clonotype was observed a few times. In DNA form, the CDR3 reads TGTGCCATCCGGACATTCGCTGGGGTTAACTATGGCTACACCTTC. Its protein is CAIRTFAGVNYGYTF. The rearrangement uses TRBV28 and TRBJ1-2; maybe TRBD1 (5 bases). This CDR3 is 15 amino acids long. Trimming removed 10 bases from V and 1 base from J, with 19 bases in between. The germline V gene has CDR1 MDHEN and CDR2 SYDVKM.

This clonotype was counted ten times or more. J is TRBJ1-2 and V is TRBV2; D unresolved. This CDR3 is built from 11 residues. V lost 0 bases and J 8 bases, leaving 4 bases between the germline ends. CDR1 and CDR2 from the germline V gene are SNHLY and FYNNEI. CDR3 loop: CASSEAWGYTF. The DNA for the CDR3 is TGTGCCAGCAGTGAAGCCTGGGGCTACACCTTC.

This clonotype showed up many times. The chain combines TRBV4-2 with TRBJ2-7; D remains unclear. The germline gives CDR1 LGHNA, CDR2 YNFKEQ. The CDR3 totals 13 residues. V shed 3 bases and J shed 0 bases, with 6 bases lying between them. CDR3 sequence: CASSQAVSYEQYF. Here the CDR3 DNA reads TGTGCCAGCAGCCAGGCCGTCTCCTACGAGCAGTACTTC.

Ten or more counts support this clonotype. This sequence joins TRBV4-2 and TRBJ1-1; D is undetermined. The CDR3 consists of 15 residues. With 4 bases removed from V and 2 bases from J, the gap between germline ends came to 14 bases. CDR1 is LGHNA, CDR2 YNFKEQ, per germline. The CDR3 coding sequence is TGTGCCAGCAGCCCGATTGGAGCCCTAAACACTGAAGCTTTCTTT. This sequence encodes CASSPIGALNTEAFF.

This clonotype was seen only a few times. The chain recombines TRBV28 with TRBJ1-5; D perhaps matches TRBD1 (5 bases). V lost 6 bases to trimming and J lost 4 bases, with 7 bases between them. Germline V gene data show CDR1 as MDHEN and CDR2 as SYDVKM. CDR3 length: 12 amino acids. CDR3 nucleotides: TGTGCCAGCAGGGGGGTAAATCAGCCCCAGCATTTT. This sequence encodes CASRGVNQPQHF.

This clonotype has ten or more counts. This sequence joins TRBV11-2 and TRBJ2-1, with D maybe TRBD1 (5 bases). The CDR3 sequence is 16 residues long. V lost 11 bases and J 12 bases, leaving 32 bases between the germline ends. Germline V gene sequence: CDR1 SGHAT, CDR2 FQNNGV. The CDR3 spells CAGASGAKHYNSRQFF. The CDR3 nucleotides read TGTGCCGGCGCCAGTGGGGCTAAACACTACAATTCGAGGCAGTTCTTC.

This clonotype was recorded a few times. V usage is TRBV15 and J usage is TRBJ1-1; 8 positions match TRBD1. This CDR3 region has 15 residues. Germline assignment: CDR1 LNHNV and CDR2 YYDKDF (reference sequence). The J segment lost 2 bases and the V segment lost 5 bases, leaving 7 bases of the junction unmatched. In DNA, the CDR3 is TGTGCCACCAGCGCTCTCGACAGGGGCAACACTGAAGCTTTCTTT. This translates into CATSALDRGNTEAFF.

The chain's CDR3 is CAVQLTSSYEQYF. The CDR3 DNA reads TGTGCCGTACAACTGACTAGCTCCTACGAGCAGTACTTC. The chain carries TRBV28 and TRBJ2-7, with D perhaps TRBD2 (6 bases). The germline gives CDR1 MDHEN, CDR2 SYDVKM. This CDR3 comprises 13 residues. Deletions cut 11 bases from V and 0 bases from J, with 14 bases between.

This clonotype has at least ten counts. The J gene is TRBJ2-2, the V gene TRBV5-1, with TRBD1 matching 7 bases. There are 16 residues in the CDR3. From germline, CDR1 is SGHRS and CDR2 YFSETQ. V trimming: 2 bases; J trimming: 2 bases; junction bases outside the gene matches: 6. DNA for the CDR3: TGCGCCAGCAGCTTTCCTTACAGGGGAAACACCGGGGAGCTGTTTTTT. Residues: CASSFPYRGNTGELFF.

The rearrangement joins TRBV20-1 to TRBJ1-5, with D possibly being TRBD1 (6 bases). Germline loops: CDR1 DFQATT, CDR2 SNEGSKA (reference sequence). V lost 0 bases to trimming and J lost 2 bases, with 11 bases between them. This CDR3 contains 15 residues. As DNA, the CDR3 is TGCAGTGCTAGAGACAGGGGAGTTGGCAATCAGCCCCAGCATTTT. It encodes CSARDRGVGNQPQHF.

J is TRBJ2-1 and V is TRBV5-1; TRBD2 agrees at 13 bases. This CDR3 region has 15 residues. CDR1 SGHRS and CDR2 YFSETQ come from the germline V gene. J lost 6 bases, V lost 7 bases, and 7 bases had no gene match. CDR3 in DNA: TGCGCCAGCGGACTAGCGGGAGTGGGTCTCAATGAGCAGTTCTTC. It specifies CASGLAGVGLNEQFF.

Ten or more counts support this clonotype. The chain employs TRBV11-2 and TRBJ2-3, with 12 bases fitting TRBD2. Losses at the gene ends were 5 bases for V and 4 bases for J; bases not matched to a gene: 4. Germline CDR1 reads SGHAT; CDR2 reads FQNNGV. The CDR3 is 15 residues long. This chain's CDR3 is CASSGRLAGADTQYF. The CDR3 coding sequence is TGTGCCAGCAGCGGCAGACTAGCGGGAGCAGATACGCAGTATTTT.

This clonotype appeared a few times. V usage is TRBV5-5 and J usage is TRBJ2-5, with 7 bases matching TRBD2. The CDR3 is made up of 15 amino acids. V was clipped by 4 bases and J by 2 bases; unmatched bases: 8. From germline, CDR1 is SGHKS and CDR2 YYEKEE (reference sequence). CDR3 DNA sequence: TGTGCCAGCAGCACATCGCGGGGAGGGCAAGAGACCCAGTACTTC. Translated, it gives CASSTSRGGQETQYF. Filled out from reference TRBV5-5 and TRBJ2-5, the complete variable domain reads DAGVTQSPTHLIKTRGQQVTLRCSPISGHKSVSWYQQVLGQGPQFIFQYYEKEERGRGNFPDRFSARQFPNYSSELNVNALLLGDSALYLCASSTSRGGQETQYFGPGTRLLVL.